A single sample is the source of the 22 T cell receptor beta chains below, sequenced in a study of post-analysis software for immune sequencing data. Broader study findings: TRBV5-6, TRBV5-1 and TRBV20-1 were among four or five TRBV segments more frequent in patients than controls.

Their antigens are not known. Unique molecular identifiers were present in the TCR beta cDNA libraries. TCRdb analysed the PCR reads with MiXCR anew, one entry per CDR3 protein. The sample contains a few hundred thousand distinct CDR3 sequences, approximately 38% of which appear only once. The sequencing input was blood. All receptors derive from a girl between 10 and 17 years old with multiple sclerosis.

This clonotype was counted a few times. V gene TRBV10-3 combines with J gene TRBJ1-2; D is ambiguous. From germline, CDR1 is ENHRY and CDR2 SYGVKD. The CDR3 spans 13 residues. V shed 7 bases and J shed 8 bases, with 17 bases lying between them. The CDR3 nucleotides read TGTGCCATCAAGGGTGACCTGGTGTTCGGCTACACCTTC. Its protein product is CAIKGDLVFGYTF.

In the case of this clonotype: At one boundary the junction diverges from the germline segment, which might be a read error. The chain couples TRBV7-9 to TRBJ1-1; D not resolved. Germline-derived CDR1 and CDR2 are SEHNR and FQNEAQ (reference sequence). The CDR3 has 14 residues. The CDR3 DNA follows: TGTGCCAGCAGCCGGAGCTCCCTGAACACTGGAGCTTTCTTT. This encodes CASSRSSLNTGAFF.

The chain is built from TRBV7-9 and TRBJ2-1, with 9 bases matching TRBD1. The J call may be faulty, since TRBJ2-7 better matches the DNA end. Germline V gene sequence: CDR1 SEHNR, CDR2 FQNEAQ (reference sequence). The CDR3 totals 19 residues. CDR3 sequence reads: CASSLVTTRDRVSYNEQYF. As DNA, the CDR3 is TGTGCCAGCAGCTTAGTTACGACCCGGGACAGGGTCTCCTACAATGAGCAGTACTTC.

The chain joins TRBV10-3 to TRBJ1-6, with D tentatively TRBD1 (6 bases). The CDR3 has 15 amino acids. CDR1 is ENHRY and CDR2 is SYGVKD in the germline V gene. Trimming removed 2 bases at V and 6 bases at J, with 11 bases between. The DNA of the CDR3 is TGTGCCATCAGTGAGACAGGGCCGACTAATTCACCCCTCCACTTT. Protein: CAISETGPTNSPLHF.

V is TRBV15 and J is TRBJ2-7; perhaps D is TRBD1 or TRBD2 (5 bases each). This CDR3 has 13 amino acids. The V gene's germline CDR1 is LNHNV and CDR2 YYDKDF (reference sequence). V lost 0 bases to trimming and J lost 4 bases, with 7 bases between them. DNA of the CDR3: TGTGCCACCAGCAGAGATGAGGGGTACGAGCAGTACTTC. It specifies CATSRDEGYEQYF. The complete variable domain, with remaining parts taken from reference TRBV15 and TRBJ2-7, reads DAMVIQNPRYQVTQFGKPVTLSCSQTLNHNVMYWYQQKSSQAPKLLFHYYDKDFNNEADTPDNFQSRRPNTSFCFLDIRSPGLGDTAMYLCATSRDEGYEQYFGPGTRLTVT.

This clonotype has a handful of counts. The rearrangement uses TRBV12-3 or TRBV12-4 and TRBJ1-1; D perhaps matches TRBD1 (5 bases). The CDR3 extends over 14 amino acids. V gave up 5 bases and J gave up 4 bases, with 14 bases separating them. CDR3 nucleotide sequence: TGTGCCAGCAGTATAAGGGGCGGTAGCACTGAAGCTTTCTTT. This codes for CASSIRGGSTEAFF.

The V gene is TRBV2, the J gene TRBJ2-7; possibly TRBD1 for D (6 bases). V was clipped by 7 bases and J by 6 bases, with 22 bases between them. There are 15 residues in the CDR3. Germline assignment: CDR1 SNHLY and CDR2 FYNNEI. The CDR3 region is CASIVMGTSPSEQYF. The CDR3 bases are TGTGCCAGCATAGTGATGGGGACATCGCCCTCCGAGCAGTACTTC.

This clonotype appeared a single time. The V gene is TRBV18, the J gene TRBJ2-3; 7 nucleotides align to TRBD1. The germline CDR1 and CDR2 sequences are KGHSH and LQKENI. The CDR3 length is 15 residues. The J segment lost 0 bases and the V segment lost 6 bases, leaving 6 bases of the junction unmatched. DNA for the CDR3: TGTGCCAGCTCGGCCGGACAGGCAAGCACAGATACGCAGTATTTT. Its translation: CASSAGQASTDTQYF.

J is TRBJ1-1 and V is TRBV10-3, with 10 bases fitting TRBD1. Germline V gene data show CDR1 as ENHRY and CDR2 as SYGVKD. J was trimmed by 1 base and V by 1 base; bases with no gene match: 3. This CDR3 is built from 16 residues. CDR3 amino acids: CAISEWGDRGNTEAFF. The CDR3 nucleotides are TGTGCCATCAGTGAGTGGGGGGACAGGGGGAACACTGAAGCTTTCTTT.

This clonotype was found once. This chain links TRBV7-3 with TRBJ2-2; D uncertain. The germline gives CDR1 SGHTA, CDR2 FQGTGA. This CDR3 region has 14 residues. The V end was cut by 4 bases, the J end by 5 bases, with 11 bases between. The CDR3 bases are TGTGCCAGCAGCTCGGTCGGATTAACCGGGGAGCTGTTTTTT. Residues: CASSSVGLTGELFF.

This clonotype was detected only a few times. This chain joins TRBV7-2 and TRBJ2-5; D may be TRBD2 (6 bases). The ends were cut back, 1 base at V and 4 bases at J, with 16 bases in the middle. This CDR3 region has 16 residues. Germline CDR1 reads SGHTA; CDR2 reads FQGNSA. The CDR3 sequence: CASSLGPQGGTETQYF. The CDR3 DNA is TGTGCCAGCAGCTTAGGCCCCCAGGGCGGGACAGAGACCCAGTACTTC.

With regard to this clonotype: It is likely a read error, because the conserved phenylalanine at the end of the CDR3 is missing. The rearrangement uses TRBV12-3 or TRBV12-4 and TRBJ2-6; unclear D gene. V was shortened by 5 bases and J by 4 bases, with 15 bases between the two germline ends. The CDR3 sequence is 16 residues long. CDR3 sequence: CASSQLDGSGANVLTV. CDR3 DNA: TGTGCCAGCAGTCAACTGGACGGCTCCGGGGCCAACGTCCTGACTGTC.

The chain combines TRBV14 with TRBJ2-3; TRBD2 aligns across 12 bases. The ends lost 4 bases at V and 2 bases at J; junction bases unmatched: 4. The CDR3 is made up of 16 amino acids. The V gene's germline CDR1 is SGHDN and CDR2 FVKESK. The CDR3 sequence: CASSRLAGAPTDTQYF. CDR3 in DNA: TGTGCCAGCAGCCGACTAGCGGGGGCTCCCACAGATACGCAGTATTTT.

This clonotype was detected only once. The chain carries TRBV14 and TRBJ2-2; no reliable D call. The CDR3 consists of 13 residues. CDR1 SGHDN and CDR2 FVKESK come from the germline V gene. Trimming removed 1 base from V and 5 bases from J, with 5 bases in between. The CDR3 here is CASSQGWTGELFF. DNA for the CDR3: TGTGCCAGCAGCCAAGGGTGGACCGGGGAGCTGTTTTTT.

This chain uses TRBV7-8 with TRBJ2-5; D not certain. There are 15 residues in the CDR3. Trimming removed 4 bases at V and 2 bases at J, with 14 bases between. Per the germline V gene, CDR1 is SGHVS and CDR2 is FQNEAQ. In DNA, the CDR3 is TGTGCCAGCAGCTCGGACCTTTGGGCACAAGAGACCCAGTACTTC. Translating it yields CASSSDLWAQETQYF.

The chain uses TRBV7-2 and TRBJ2-1; D remains ambiguous. Trimming shortened V by 5 bases and J by 9 bases, and 11 bases separated the two germline ends. Germline loops: CDR1 SGHTA, CDR2 FQGNSA. The CDR3 sequence is 12 residues long. The CDR3 DNA is TGTGCCAGCAGCCCGCACGGCGGTGAGCAGTTCTTC. Translated, it gives CASSPHGGEQFF.

This clonotype was observed a single time. The rearrangement uses TRBV5-6 and TRBJ2-4; a possible D gene is TRBD2 (6 bases). This CDR3 has 14 residues. Trimming pared 3 bases from V and 10 bases from J, leaving 17 bases between. The germline V gene has CDR1 SGHDT and CDR2 YYEEEE. Written as DNA, the CDR3 is TGTGCCAGCAGCTGGGGTACTAGCAGGAATATTCAGTACTTC. Protein: CASSWGTSRNIQYF.

This clonotype was recorded at least ten times. CDR3 nucleotides: TGTGCCAGCAGCTCCTGGACTAGCGGAGATCAAGAGACCCAGTACTTC. Translating gives CASSSWTSGDQETQYF. This sequence joins TRBV6-5 and TRBJ2-5; the match to TRBD2 covers 10 bases. Germline V gene sequence: CDR1 MNHEY, CDR2 SVGAGI. The CDR3 is 16 residues long. With 6 bases clipped from V and 2 bases from J, the junction kept 9 bases outside the gene matches.

The J gene is TRBJ2-1, the V gene TRBV7-9; 7 positions match TRBD1. V shed 6 bases, J shed 14 bases, and the junction held 22 bases outside the gene matches. The CDR3 consists of 16 residues. Per germline, CDR1 SEHNR and CDR2 FQNEAQ (reference sequence). The CDR3 loop reads CASSFAMSQGELTEFF. DNA of the CDR3: TGTGCCAGCAGTTTCGCCATGTCCCAGGGGGAACTCACTGAGTTCTTC.

The V and J genes are TRBV10-3 and TRBJ2-1; D not certain. This CDR3 has 15 amino acids. Germline CDR1 is ENHRY and CDR2 is SYGVKD. With 3 bases removed from V and 9 bases from J, the gap between germline ends came to 18 bases. For the CDR3, the DNA is TGTGCCATCAGTGAAGACGCAGGCCCAATGGGTGAGCAGTTCTTC. Its translation: CAISEDAGPMGEQFF.

This clonotype was detected only a few times. The rearrangement links TRBV2 to TRBJ2-1, with 8 bases that match TRBD1. The CDR3 totals 14 residues. The V and J ends lost 7 bases and 7 bases, in that order; junction bases with no gene match: 9. Germline V gives CDR1 SNHLY, CDR2 FYNNEI. The CDR3 spells CASIPGQALNEQFF. Here the CDR3 DNA reads TGTGCCAGCATTCCGGGACAGGCCCTGAATGAGCAGTTCTTC.

The chain joins TRBV10-3 to TRBJ1-2; D remains unclear. Germline V gene data show CDR1 as ENHRY and CDR2 as SYGVKD. The CDR3 is made up of 12 amino acids. Between the trimmed V and J ends, which lost 3 bases and 4 bases, there was a span of 6 bases. The chain's CDR3 is CAISDGIYGYTF. The CDR3 nucleotides are TGTGCCATCAGTGACGGGATCTATGGCTACACCTTC.